This is a list of T cell receptor beta chains from one sample in a study of blood T cell repertoires in COVID-19. The table came from immunoSEQ multiplex PCR; TCRdb's copy has only in-frame clones and leaves some out. This sample has roughly 370,000 clones, with approximately 87% found just once. The sample was PBMCs or T cells enriched from blood (not recorded which). All receptors come from a woman in her fifties or sixties who had recovered from COVID-19. CDR3s include the opening cysteine and the closing phenylalanine or tryptophan. A D gene is named only where the DNA matches it firmly. A row's size may be missing; if present it is once, few, many or a size class.

TRBV24-1	once	NA	TRBJ1-3	TGTGCCACCAGTCCCTATCTATCCACCATATATTTT	CATSPYLSTIYF
TRBV29-1	NA	TRBD1	TRBJ1-1	TGCAGCGCGGGACAGACCCTGAACACTGAAGCTTTCTTT	CSAGQTLNTEAFF
TRBV4-2	many	NA	TRBJ1-2	TGTGCCAGCAGCCAAGAGGCGGGCAAGGGTAACTATGGCTACACCTTC	CASSQEAGKGNYGYTF
TRBV11-2	few	NA	TRBJ2-6	TGTGCCAGCAGCCCCTTCTCTGGGGCCAACGTCCTGACTTTC	CASSPFSGANVLTF
TRBV7-9	once	NA	TRBJ1-4	TGTGCCAGCAGCCGAGCCCCCCTCCAGGGTGGGCGTAATGAAAAACTGTTTTTT	CASSRAPLQGGRNEKLFF
TRBV7-8	NA	NA	TRBJ2-1	TGTGCCAGCAGCTTAGACGGTAAGATAGTCTACAATGAGCAGTTCTTC	CASSLDGKIVYNEQFF
TRBV2	NA	NA	TRBJ1-4	TGTGCCAGCAGTGAAGATCGCGGGATAATGAAAAGGCTGTTTTTT	CASSEDRGIMKRLFF
TRBV15	NA	NA	TRBJ1-6	TGTGCCACCAGCAGGGCCCCAAATTCACCCCTCCACTTT	CATSRAPNSPLHF
TRBV7-2	NA	NA	TRBJ2-1	TGTGCCAGCAGCTTAGACTCAGGCCGTTACAATGAGCAGTTCTTC	CASSLDSGRYNEQFF
TRBV7-9	NA	TRBD1	TRBJ1-6	TGTGCCAGCAGCCTAGGGACAGGGGTCAATTCACCCCTCCACTTT	CASSLGTGVNSPLHF
TRBV30	NA	NA	TRBJ1-2	TGTGCCTGGACTCTCAGTGCGGGTGGCTACACCTTC	CAWTLSAGGYTF
TRBV27	NA	NA	TRBJ2-5	TGTGCCAGCAGTTTATTACTTGGAGAGACCCAGTACTTC	CASSLLLGETQYF
TRBV21-1	NA	NA	TRBJ1-2	TGTGCCAGCAGCACCTGCGGAGTGTCTTTTGGACAGATCTATGGCTACACCTTC	CASSTCGVSFGQIYGYTF
TRBV5-1	NA	NA	TRBJ2-7	TGCGCCAGCAGCTTGGAGGCAGGGATCTCCTACGAGCAGTACTTC	CASSLEAGISYEQYF
TRBV7-9	once	NA	TRBJ1-3	TGTGCCAGCAGCTTTGATCTTTCAGTCTCTGGAAACACCATATATTTT	CASSFDLSVSGNTIYF
TRBV7-9	NA	TRBD2	TRBJ2-3	TGTGCCAGCAGCTCCTTAGCGGGGCGGCACACAGATACGCAGTATTTT	CASSSLAGRHTDTQYF
TRBV7-2	NA	TRBD1	TRBJ2-1	TGTGCCAGCAGCGCCTCTGGTGGATCGGGACAGGGTAGGCATGAGCAGTTCTTC	CASSASGGSGQGRHEQFF
TRBV11-2	few	NA	TRBJ2-3	TGTGCCAGCAGCTTTTCAGGGGCTTCCGCAGATACGCAGTATTTT	CASSFSGASADTQYF
TRBV19	NA	NA	TRBJ1-6	TGTGCCAGTAGTATTCAGGGTTCCTATAATTCACCCCTCCACTTT	CASSIQGSYNSPLHF
TRBV2	NA	TRBD1	TRBJ1-5	TGTGCCAGCACTGTACAGGGGCAGCCCCAGCATTTT	CASTVQGQPQHF
TRBV19	NA	NA	TRBJ2-3	TGTGCCAGTAGTGGAACCGGAGGAGATACGCAGTATTTT	CASSGTGGDTQYF
TRBV6-6	NA	NA	TRBJ1-5	TGTGCCAGCAGTTACGTCCTGAGCGGTCAGCCCCAGCATTTT	CASSYVLSGQPQHF
TRBV2	NA	NA	TRBJ1-5	TGTGCCAGCAGTGAAGCGGGGGGAGGGTGGCAGCCCCAGCATTTT	CASSEAGGGWQPQHF
TRBV19	NA	NA	TRBJ1-5	TGTGCCAGTAAAGGGGGGGATCGAATGTTTGGCAATCAGCCCCAGCATTTT	CASKGGDRMFGNQPQHF
TRBV28	NA	TRBD1	TRBJ1-5	TGTGCCAGCAGTTTAGCTACAGGGGGATTCCAGCCCCAGCATTTT	CASSLATGGFQPQHF
TRBV7-3	NA	TRBD2	TRBJ2-2	TGTGCCAGCAGCTTAATGGGACTAGCGGGGGATATCACCGGGGAGCTGTTTTTT	CASSLMGLAGDITGELFF
TRBV30	NA	TRBD2	TRBJ2-3	TGTGCCTGGAGTGGGGCGGGGGGCGGCGGTACGCAGTATTTT	CAWSGAGGGGTQYF
TRBV19	NA	NA	TRBJ1-2	TGTGCCAGTAAGTCCCTGGACAGTCCTCACTATGGCTACACCTTC	CASKSLDSPHYGYTF
TRBV11-2	NA	NA	TRBJ1-2	TGTGCCAGCAGCTTATCTACAGGGCCAGGGAGTGGTGGCTACACCTTC	CASSLSTGPGSGGYTF
TRBV10-3	NA	TRBD2	TRBJ2-1	TGTGCCATCAGGATAGCGGGGAGCAGGTACAATGAGCAGTTCTTC	CAIRIAGSRYNEQFF
TRBV10-2	few	NA	TRBJ1-6	TGCGCCAGCAGTGGGGGGCTTTCAAATTCACCCCTCCACTTT	CASSGGLSNSPLHF
TRBV7-8	NA	NA	TRBJ2-1	TGTGCCAGCAGCTTATTACAGGGCGCTGGGGTTAATGAGCAGTTCTTC	CASSLLQGAGVNEQFF
TRBV7-9	many	TRBD1	TRBJ1-5	TGTGCCAGCAGCTTAGGGACAGGGGTTCTTCAGCCCCAGCATTTT	CASSLGTGVLQPQHF
TRBV28	NA	NA	TRBJ1-1	TGTGCCAGCAGAAATACAGGGAACACTGAAGCTTTCTTT	CASRNTGNTEAFF
TRBV29-1	NA	NA	TRBJ2-7	TGCAGCGTTGAAGGGGCGGACACCTACGAGCAGTACTTC	CSVEGADTYEQYF
TRBV6-2/TRBV6-3	NA	NA	TRBJ1-1	TGTGCCAGCAGTTCATTCCCGACAGGTAACACTGAAGCTTTCTTT	CASSSFPTGNTEAFF
TRBV5-5	NA	TRBD1	TRBJ1-1	TGTGCCAGCAGCCGACAGGGGGTAAACACTGAAGCTTTCTTT	CASSRQGVNTEAFF
TRBV5-1	NA	TRBD1	TRBJ1-4	TGCGCCAGCAGGATGGGACAGGGGGTCGAAAAACTGTTTTTT	CASRMGQGVEKLFF
TRBV19	NA	TRBD1	TRBJ1-2	TGTGCCAGTAGTGCCGACAGGGGAAAACGGGATGGCTACACCTTC	CASSADRGKRDGYTF
TRBV6-5	NA	NA	TRBJ1-2	TGTGCCAGCAGTTACTCCGACACAAACCTATTCTATGGCTACACCTTC	CASSYSDTNLFYGYTF
TRBV6-5	NA	TRBD1	TRBJ1-2	TGTGCCAGCAGTTACTCAGGGCAGGGGGGTGGCTACACCTTC	CASSYSGQGGGYTF
TRBV4-1	NA	NA	TRBJ2-2	TGCGCCAGCAGCCCGGAAAGGACACAGGTTAATACCGGGGAGCTGTTTTTT	CASSPERTQVNTGELFF
TRBV2	NA	TRBD1	TRBJ1-5	TGTGCCAGCAGTGGGGACAGCCCGAGGGATAATCAGCCCCAGCATTTT	CASSGDSPRDNQPQHF
TRBV2	once	TRBD1	TRBJ1-6	TGTGCCAGCACCCTGACGACAGGGGTCAATTCACCCCTCCACTTT	CASTLTTGVNSPLHF
TRBV4-1	NA	TRBD1	TRBJ1-1	TGCGCCAGCAGCCCCAGACAGGGTCTCCTATCCACTGAAGCTTTCTTT	CASSPRQGLLSTEAFF
TRBV4-1	NA	NA	TRBJ2-2	TGCGCCAGCCAGAAAACAGGGAGTCTCTCCAACACCGGGGAGCTGTTTTTT	CASQKTGSLSNTGELFF